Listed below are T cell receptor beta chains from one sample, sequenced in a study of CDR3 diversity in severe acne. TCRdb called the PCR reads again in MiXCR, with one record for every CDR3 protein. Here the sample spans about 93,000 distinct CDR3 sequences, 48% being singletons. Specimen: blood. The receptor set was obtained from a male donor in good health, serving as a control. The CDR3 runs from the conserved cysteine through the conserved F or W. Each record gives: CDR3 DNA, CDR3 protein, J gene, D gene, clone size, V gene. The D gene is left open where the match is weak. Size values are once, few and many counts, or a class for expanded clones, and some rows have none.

CDR3nt: TGTGCCAGTAGTATGATGGCAGGGGGGCTACATGGGACTGAAGCTTTCTTT; CDR3aa: CASSMMAGGLHGTEAFF; j_gene: TRBJ1-1; d_gene: TRBD1; abundance: few; v_gene: TRBV19
CDR3nt: TGTGCCAGCAGTTCGACACCTTATGGCTACACCTTC; CDR3aa: CASSSTPYGYTF; j_gene: TRBJ1-2; d_gene: .; abundance: .; v_gene: TRBV28
CDR3nt: TGCAGTGCTAGAAGGACAGGGGGCGCCGAGCAGTACTTC; CDR3aa: CSARRTGGAEQYF; j_gene: TRBJ2-7; d_gene: TRBD1; abundance: .; v_gene: TRBV20-1
CDR3nt: TGTGCCAGCATCTACGCGGGACCCGAGGGACAGCCCCAGCATTTT; CDR3aa: CASIYAGPEGQPQHF; j_gene: TRBJ1-5; d_gene: .; abundance: .; v_gene: TRBV2
CDR3nt: TGTGCCAGCAGCTTTATCGGGGGCTACGAGCAGTACTTC; CDR3aa: CASSFIGGYEQYF; j_gene: TRBJ2-7; d_gene: .; abundance: medium-sized; v_gene: TRBV5-8
CDR3nt: TGCGCCAGCAGCTTGGAGGCCGCGAACTATGGCTACACCTTC; CDR3aa: CASSLEAANYGYTF; j_gene: TRBJ1-2; d_gene: .; abundance: many; v_gene: TRBV5-1
CDR3nt: TGTGCCAGCAGCCCCTGGGACACAGATACGCAGTATTTT; CDR3aa: CASSPWDTDTQYF; j_gene: TRBJ2-3; d_gene: .; abundance: once; v_gene: TRBV14
CDR3nt: TGTGCCAGCAGCTTACAGGGGGCGCTTGGTTACGAGCAGTACTTC; CDR3aa: CASSLQGALGYEQYF; j_gene: TRBJ2-7; d_gene: TRBD1; abundance: few; v_gene: TRBV13
CDR3nt: TGTGCCATCAGTGATCAACAGGGGAACTATGGCTACACCTTC; CDR3aa: CAISDQQGNYGYTF; j_gene: TRBJ1-2; d_gene: TRBD1; abundance: few; v_gene: TRBV10-3
CDR3nt: TGTGCCAGCAGCCCTGGTGGGCTAGCGGGGGGGCCGGAGACCCAGTACTTC; CDR3aa: CASSPGGLAGGPETQYF; j_gene: TRBJ2-5; d_gene: TRBD2; abundance: few; v_gene: TRBV7-6
CDR3nt: .; CDR3aa: CASSFRGEEKLFFGSGTQYF; j_gene: TRBJ2-5; d_gene: .; abundance: .; v_gene: TRBV7-9
CDR3nt: TGTGCCGGCAGCCCTACAGGGGATGCGAGCTACACCTTC; CDR3aa: CAGSPTGDASYTF; j_gene: TRBJ1-2; d_gene: TRBD1; abundance: .; v_gene: TRBV6-5
CDR3nt: TGCGCCAGCAGCCCCGTAGGTAAAGAGGGCTACACCTTC; CDR3aa: CASSPVGKEGYTF; j_gene: TRBJ1-2; d_gene: .; abundance: .; v_gene: TRBV5-1
CDR3nt: TGCAGTGCGCGGATGCAGAACACTGAAGCTTTCTTT; CDR3aa: CSARMQNTEAFF; j_gene: TRBJ1-1; d_gene: .; abundance: .; v_gene: TRBV20-1
CDR3nt: TGTGCCAGCAGCCAAGATTGGGGGGAGGCGGGAACAGATACGCAGTATTTT; CDR3aa: CASSQDWGEAGTDTQYF; j_gene: TRBJ2-3; d_gene: .; abundance: many; v_gene: TRBV4-2
CDR3nt: TGCGCCAGCAGCTTTGAACGTCGAGATACGCAGTATTTT; CDR3aa: CASSFERRDTQYF; j_gene: TRBJ2-3; d_gene: .; abundance: many; v_gene: TRBV5-1
CDR3nt: TGTGCCAGCAGACTACGGACAGGGGGCGGAAACACCGTATATTTT; CDR3aa: CASRLRTGGGNTVYF; j_gene: TRBJ1-3; d_gene: TRBD1; abundance: .; v_gene: TRBV6-5
CDR3nt: TGTGCCAGCAGCCAAGATGGGGCCTTTATCCGGTGGCAGTACTTC; CDR3aa: CASSQDGAFIRWQYF; j_gene: TRBJ2-7; d_gene: .; abundance: .; v_gene: TRBV5-8
CDR3nt: TGTGCCAGCAGCTTAGACGGCCCAGGCTTC; CDR3aa: CASSLDGPGF; j_gene: TRBJ2-7; d_gene: .; abundance: .; v_gene: TRBV7-2
CDR3nt: TGCAGCGCCACCGGACAGGCGGGAGGTACTGAAGCTTTCTTT; CDR3aa: CSATGQAGGTEAFF; j_gene: TRBJ1-1; d_gene: TRBD1; abundance: .; v_gene: TRBV29-1
CDR3nt: TGTGCCAGTAGTATACTAGCGGGGGGGACGAACACCGGGGAGCTGTTTTTT; CDR3aa: CASSILAGGTNTGELFF; j_gene: TRBJ2-2; d_gene: TRBD2; abundance: many; v_gene: TRBV19
CDR3nt: TGTGCCAGCAGCTTGGACCGGATCGCAGATACGCAGTATTTT; CDR3aa: CASSLDRIADTQYF; j_gene: TRBJ2-3; d_gene: .; abundance: many; v_gene: TRBV5-5
CDR3nt: TGTGCCAGCAGCTTACGAGACAATGAGCAGCCCTTT; CDR3aa: CASSLRDNEQPF; j_gene: TRBJ2-1; d_gene: .; abundance: .; v_gene: TRBV5-6
CDR3nt: TGTGCCTGGACTAGCGGGAGCAATGAGCAGTTCTTC; CDR3aa: CAWTSGSNEQFF; j_gene: TRBJ2-1; d_gene: TRBD2; abundance: many; v_gene: TRBV30
CDR3nt: TGTGCCACCAGCAGAGAGGGACGGGAGAACGGGGAGCTGTTTTTT; CDR3aa: CATSREGRENGELFF; j_gene: TRBJ2-2; d_gene: .; abundance: many; v_gene: TRBV15
CDR3nt: TGTGCCAGCAGTGACGTTGACGGCCTAAGGGGCTACACCTTC; CDR3aa: CASSDVDGLRGYTF; j_gene: TRBJ1-2; d_gene: .; abundance: few; v_gene: TRBV2
CDR3nt: TGTGCCAGCAGCTTAGTGGGCGGGGGGGCCTCCTACGAGCAGTACTTC; CDR3aa: CASSLVGGGASYEQYF; j_gene: TRBJ2-7; d_gene: TRBD2; abundance: .; v_gene: TRBV7-2
CDR3nt: TGTGCCAGCAGCTTACGCGCCTTAGGACAGGGGGCATCTCCCGATTCTTACGAGCAGTACTTC; CDR3aa: CASSLRALGQGASPDSYEQYF; j_gene: TRBJ2-7; d_gene: TRBD1; abundance: few; v_gene: TRBV7-9